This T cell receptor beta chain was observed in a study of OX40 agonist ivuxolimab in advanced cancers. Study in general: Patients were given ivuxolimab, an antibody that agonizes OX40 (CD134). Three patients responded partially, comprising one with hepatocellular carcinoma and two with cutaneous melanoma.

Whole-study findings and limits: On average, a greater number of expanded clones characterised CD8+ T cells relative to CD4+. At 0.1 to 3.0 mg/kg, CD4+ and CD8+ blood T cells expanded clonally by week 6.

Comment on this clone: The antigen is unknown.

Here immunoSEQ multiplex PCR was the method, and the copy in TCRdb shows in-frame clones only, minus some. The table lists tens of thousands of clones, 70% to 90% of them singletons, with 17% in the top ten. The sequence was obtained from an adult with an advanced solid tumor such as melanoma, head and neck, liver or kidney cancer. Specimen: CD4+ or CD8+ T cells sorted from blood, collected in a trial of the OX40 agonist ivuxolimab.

The CDR3 DNA reads as TGTGCCAGCAGTGAAGAATACAATGAGCAGTTCTTC. Protein sequence: CASSEEYNEQFF. The chain has TRBV2 and TRBJ2-1; D gene unclear. This CDR3 region has 12 residues. Germline V CDR1 and CDR2: SNHLY, FYNNEI. Trimming took off 1 base at V and 4 bases at J, with 2 bases between the two ends.